Following are 28 T cell receptor beta chains from one sample sequenced in a study of T cell changes during pregnancy in multiple sclerosis. The data were produced by immunoSEQ multiplex PCR, yet TCRdb's version contains in-frame clones alone and is incomplete. There are about 59,000 clones in the sample; 75% to 90% occur only once, and roughly 0.82% lies in the top ten. The source was peripheral blood, collected in the first trimester of pregnancy. These receptors came from a female donor in good health, enrolled as a control in a pregnancy study.

The chain carries TRBV9 and TRBJ2-4; 7 bases agree with TRBD1. With V trimmed by 8 bases and J by 5 bases, 7 bases remained unmatched. The CDR3 is made up of 13 amino acids. Germline V gene lookup returns CDR1 SGDLS and CDR2 YYNGEE. The DNA of the CDR3 is TGTGCCAGAGTGGGGACAGACCAAAACATTCAGTACTTC. Translating gives CARVGTDQNIQYF.

The chain couples TRBV5-1 to TRBJ2-3, with TRBD1 identical over 9 bases. This CDR3 region has 16 residues. V lost 4 bases to trimming and J lost 2 bases; unmatched junction nucleotides: 8. Germline CDR1 and CDR2: SGHRS and YFSETQ. The CDR3 DNA sequence: TGCGCCAGCAGCCCTAGGACAGGGGATGACACAGATACGCAGTATTTT. It translates to CASSPRTGDDTDTQYF. Full variable domain (rest looked up from reference TRBV5-1 and TRBJ2-3): KAGVTQTPRYLIKTRGQQVTLSCSPISGHRSVSWYQQTPGQGLQFLFEYFSETQRNKGNFPGRFSGRQFSNSRSEMNVSTLELGDSALYLCASSPRTGDDTDTQYFGPGTRLTVL.

The chain joins TRBV7-8 to TRBJ1-3; maybe TRBD1 (5 bases). This CDR3 has 16 residues. V was pared by 0 bases and J by 3 bases, with 12 bases between. CDR1 and CDR2 from the germline V gene are SGHVS and FQNEAQ. The CDR3 bases are TGTGCCAGCAGCTTAGCCGGTGGGAGGGGTGGAAACACCATATATTTT. This codes for CASSLAGGRGGNTIYF.

This chain uses TRBV5-1 with TRBJ1-1; the D gene is possibly TRBD1 (6 bases). V lost 6 bases and J lost 1, with 19 bases in between. This CDR3 region has 16 residues. Germline V gives CDR1 SGHRS, CDR2 YFSETQ. CDR3: CASTFYAGEGNTEAFF. CDR3 in DNA: TGCGCCAGCACTTTTTACGCAGGGGAAGGGAACACTGAAGCTTTCTTT.

This clone was observed a single time. The chain uses TRBV5-1 and TRBJ2-1, with 9 nucleotides matching TRBD2. Per the germline V gene, CDR1 is SGHRS and CDR2 is YFSETQ. The CDR3 is 20 amino acids. V trimming: 4 bases; J trimming: 4 bases; junction bases outside the gene matches: 21. CDR3 DNA sequence: TGCGCCAGCAGCCCACTCGCCCGTAGCGGGGGCCCCCTCGGTTACAATGAGCAGTTCTTC. Encoded protein: CASSPLARSGGPLGYNEQFF.

The rearrangement uses TRBV9 and TRBJ1-1; D uncertain. CDR3 size: 15 residues. Trimming removed 4 bases at V and 3 bases at J, with 16 bases between. Looked up from germline, CDR1 is SGDLS and CDR2 is YYNGEE. CDR3 in DNA: TGTGCCAGCAGCCACCTACAGCCTAAGGACACTGAAGCTTTCTTT. Protein product: CASSHLQPKDTEAFF.

J is TRBJ2-2 and V is TRBV7-3, with TRBD2 as a possible D gene (5 bases). V was clipped by 2 bases and J by 7 bases, with 11 bases between them. CDR3 length: 14 residues. The V gene's germline CDR1 is SGHTA and CDR2 FQGTGA. The CDR3 region is CASSLVFGSGELFF. DNA of the CDR3: TGTGCCAGCAGCTTAGTTTTTGGGAGCGGGGAGCTGTTTTTT.

The V call is TRBV4-2, the J call TRBJ2-4, with D maybe TRBD2 (5 bases). Germline V gene lookup returns CDR1 LGHNA and CDR2 YNFKEQ. V was cut by 0 bases and J by 7 bases, with 10 bases left in between. The CDR3 loop spans 14 amino acids. This chain's CDR3 is CASSQDPGRNIQYF. The DNA for the CDR3 is TGTGCCAGCAGCCAAGACCCGGGAAGGAACATTCAGTACTTC.

The gene calls are TRBV12-5 and TRBJ1-2; D ambiguous. Germline assignment: CDR1 LGHNT and CDR2 FRNRAP. The CDR3 has 12 residues. Trimming took 1 base from V and 4 from J, leaving 4 bases between them. The chain's CDR3 is CASGLGSYGYTF. The CDR3 DNA sequence: TGTGCTAGTGGTTTGGGCAGCTATGGCTACACCTTC.

V and J are TRBV6-5 and TRBJ2-1; TRBD1 aligns across 11 bases. After removal of 0 bases from V and 2 bases from J, the junction contained 0 bases not matched to a gene. This CDR3 contains 16 residues. Germline lookup yields CDR1 MNHEY and CDR2 SVGAGI. In DNA, the CDR3 is TGTGCCAGCAGTTACTCGGACAGGGGGCCCTACAATGAGCAGTTCTTC. Encoded protein: CASSYSDRGPYNEQFF.

This chain uses TRBV5-1 with TRBJ2-6, with 10 bases fitting TRBD2. The germline gives CDR1 SGHRS, CDR2 YFSETQ. J gave up 0 bases and V 0 bases, and 3 bases lay outside the gene matches. The CDR3 has 18 amino acids. The CDR3 reads CASSLVAGGFSGANVLTF. The DNA of the CDR3 is TGCGCCAGCAGCTTGGTAGCGGGGGGCTTCTCTGGGGCCAACGTCCTGACTTTC.

This chain uses TRBV9 with TRBJ2-7, with TRBD2 as a possible D gene (5 bases). The CDR3 sequence is 15 residues long. The V end lost 4 bases, the J end lost 2 bases, and 16 bases lay between the germline ends. Per germline, CDR1 SGDLS and CDR2 YYNGEE. The CDR3 here is CASSPSPDGTYEQYF. CDR3 DNA: TGTGCCAGCAGCCCTTCTCCGGACGGGACCTACGAGCAGTACTTC.

A few counts support this clone. This rearrangement joins TRBV19 to TRBJ2-3; tentative D call: TRBD2 (6 bases). CDR1 LNHDA and CDR2 SQIVND come from the germline V gene (reference sequence). The CDR3 loop spans 12 amino acids. Between the trimmed V and J ends, which lost 8 bases and 8 bases, there was a span of 14 bases. The chain's CDR3 is CASPAGSSTQYF. Written as DNA, the CDR3 is TGTGCCAGTCCGGCGGGGTCTAGTACGCAGTATTTT.

The CDR3 loop is CAISEPPGQGTDTQYF. The DNA of the CDR3 is TGTGCCATCAGTGAGCCGCCGGGACAGGGGACAGATACGCAGTATTTT. V usage is TRBV10-3 and J usage is TRBJ2-3; 10 bases line up with TRBD1. This CDR3 is 16 amino acids long. Germline CDR1 and CDR2: ENHRY and SYGVKD. Germline trimming cut 2 bases from V and 3 bases from J; bases unmatched to any gene: 5.

The rearrangement links TRBV29-1 to TRBJ1-1, with 7 positions matching TRBD1. The CDR3 is 15 residues long. Trimming cost V 4 bases and J 1 base; bases outside gene matches: 9. The germline V gene has CDR1 SQVTM and CDR2 ANQGSEA. Here the CDR3 DNA reads TGCAGCGTTGTGGGGTGGGGGACAGAGAACACTGAAGCTTTCTTT. This translates into CSVVGWGTENTEAFF.

This clone is a singleton in its sample. This chain uses TRBV28 with TRBJ1-3; 9 positions match TRBD1. V gave up 7 bases and J gave up 2 bases; unmatched junction bases: 15. This CDR3 has 18 amino acids. Germline CDR1 MDHEN, CDR2 SYDVKM. CDR3 DNA sequence: TGTGCCAGCACCCAAGGTTATACAGGGGGCTTTCCTGGAAACACCATATATTTT. Its protein product is CASTQGYTGGFPGNTIYF. The full variable domain, rest sourced from reference TRBV28 and TRBJ1-3, is DVKVTQSSRYLVKRTGEKVFLECVQDMDHENMFWYRQDPGLGLRLIYFSYDVKMKEKGDIPEGYSVSREKKERFSLILESASTNQTSMYLCASTQGYTGGFPGNTIYFGEGSWLTVV.

This chain connects TRBV7-9 to TRBJ2-5, with TRBD1 as a possible D gene (6 bases). The V end lost 1 base, the J end lost 4 bases, and 13 bases lay between the germline ends. CDR1 and CDR2 from the germline V gene are SEHNR and FQNEAQ (reference sequence). The CDR3 is 15 amino acids. This CDR3 reads CASSLDNRVAETQYF. The CDR3 DNA reads TGTGCCAGCAGCTTAGATAACAGGGTAGCAGAGACCCAGTACTTC.

The chain is built from TRBV4-3 and TRBJ1-3; tentatively, D is TRBD1 (6 bases). The length of the CDR3 is 17 residues. Germline CDR1 is LGHNA and CDR2 is YSLEER. Trimming took off 1 base at V and 0 bases at J, with 13 bases between the two ends. CDR3 region: CASSQALTGTSGNTIYF. CDR3 nucleotide sequence: TGCGCCAGCAGCCAAGCCCTAACAGGGACCTCTGGAAACACCATATATTTT.

CDR3 in DNA: TGCGCCAGCAGCCCTCCTTCGACAGGAACCTTCCAAGAGACCCAGTACTTC. This gives the protein CASSPPSTGTFQETQYF. This sequence joins TRBV5-1 and TRBJ2-5, with a possible D match to TRBD1 (6 bases). The CDR3 extends over 17 amino acids. Looked up from germline, CDR1 is SGHRS and CDR2 is YFSETQ. V lost 4 bases and J lost 1, with 20 bases in between.

V and J are TRBV7-2 and TRBJ1-2, with D possibly being TRBD1 (5 bases). Germline CDR1 reads SGHTA; CDR2 reads FQGNSA. Trimming took 2 bases from V and 3 from J, leaving 13 bases between them. The CDR3 totals 15 residues. CDR3 bases: TGTGCCAGCAGCTTAACCCCGCCAGGGCACTATGGCTACACCTTC. It codes for CASSLTPPGHYGYTF.

The V gene is TRBV5-5, the J gene TRBJ2-1, with 9 bases lining up with TRBD2. The CDR3 covers 15 residues. Trimming removed 2 bases from V and 5 bases from J; junction bases left unmatched: 5. From germline, CDR1 is SGHKS and CDR2 YYEKEE (reference sequence). The CDR3 region is CASSFPGTSHNEQFF. DNA of the CDR3: TGTGCCAGCAGCTTCCCCGGGACTAGCCACAATGAGCAGTTCTTC. The full variable domain, with the rest looked up from reference TRBV5-5 and TRBJ2-1, is DAGVTQSPTHLIKTRGQQVTLRCSPISGHKSVSWYQQVLGQGPQFIFQYYEKEERGRGNFPDRFSARQFPNYSSELNVNALLLGDSALYLCASSFPGTSHNEQFFGPGTRLTVL.

The CDR3 reads CASRSGTGVHTDTDTQYF. CDR3 nucleotide sequence: TGTGCCAGCAGGTCCGGGACAGGAGTGCATACTGACACAGATACGCAGTATTTT. The chain uses TRBV7-6 and TRBJ2-3, with 8 bases matching TRBD1. The trim removed 6 bases at V and 2 bases at J, leaving 16 bases unmatched. The germline V gene has CDR1 SGHVS and CDR2 FNYEAQ. The CDR3 length is 18 residues.

The chain has TRBV7-8 and TRBJ2-7; TRBD1 matches 7 bases. This CDR3 is 15 amino acids long. V was pared by 1 base and J by 3 bases, with 6 bases of the junction left unmatched. The germline V gene has CDR1 SGHVS and CDR2 FQNEAQ. The CDR3: CASSLGQGLVYEQYF. The CDR3 DNA sequence: TGTGCCAGCAGCTTAGGACAGGGTCTAGTCTACGAGCAGTACTTC.

The chain links TRBV6-5 to TRBJ1-5; no definite D call. Trimming stripped 6 bases from V and 1 base from J, with 7 bases between. The CDR3 covers 13 residues. Germline lookup yields CDR1 MNHEY and CDR2 SVGAGI. CDR3 residues: CASSPGSNQPQHF. In DNA form, the CDR3 reads TGTGCCAGCAGCCCGGGAAGCAATCAGCCCCAGCATTTT.

V and J are TRBV13 and TRBJ1-2, with a weak D call TRBD1 (5 bases). This CDR3 region has 13 residues. The ends were cut back, 8 bases at V and 0 bases at J, with 10 bases in the middle. Germline CDR1 reads PRHDT; CDR2 reads FYEKMQ (reference sequence). The CDR3 bases are TGTGCCAGCCGAATAGGGGCTAACTATGGCTACACCTTC. Its translation: CASRIGANYGYTF.

This rearrangement joins TRBV5-6 to TRBJ2-3; 10 bases agree with TRBD2. The CDR3 extends over 16 amino acids. Germline CDR1 SGHDT, CDR2 YYEEEE. V lost 5 bases to trimming and J lost 5 bases; unmatched junction nucleotides: 11. DNA of the CDR3: TGTGCCAGCAGGCTACAGCGGGGGGGCCTTGGAGATACGCAGTATTTT. Translating it yields CASRLQRGGLGDTQYF.

J is TRBJ2-5 and V is TRBV11-3; TRBD2 matches at 12 bases. The CDR3 consists of 15 residues. V lost 5 bases, J lost 5 bases, and 6 bases stayed unmatched. CDR1 SGHNT and CDR2 YENEEA come from the germline V gene. The CDR3 loop is CASSHGLAGQETQYF. The CDR3 nucleotides read TGTGCCAGCAGCCACGGACTAGCGGGGCAGGAGACCCAGTACTTC.

The sample holds a few counts of this clone. This sequence joins TRBV2 and TRBJ1-5; the D is unclear. The CDR3 sequence is 13 residues long. V was cut by 11 bases and J by 2 bases, with 13 bases left in between. Per the germline V gene, CDR1 is SNHLY and CDR2 is FYNNEI. The CDR3 DNA reads TGTGCCGGACGGGGAGCCGGCAATCAGCCCCAGCATTTT. Amino acids: CAGRGAGNQPQHF. Variable domain in full (rest from reference TRBV2 and TRBJ1-5): EPEVTQTPSHQVTQMGQEVILRCVPISNHLYFYWYRQILGQKVEFLVSFYNNEISEKSEIFDDQFSVERPDGSNFTLKIRSTKLEDSAMYFCAGRGAGNQPQHFGDGTRLSIL.